This T cell receptor beta chain was observed in a study of human T cells and chemical hapten exposure. Looking at the study overall: Yields of TCR per sample differed, chiefly owing to small differences in pooled library volume. General observations from the study: There was alopecia in the donors, so their immune response may differ from that of healthy people.

This CDR3 has 14 amino acids. The germline CDR1 and CDR2 sequences are SGHRS and YFSETQ. V lost 6 bases to trimming and J lost 6 bases; unmatched junction nucleotides: 10. The time point denotes: patch test 1, 2 weeks after DPC sensitization. Treatment: therapeutic diphenylcyclopropenone sensitization with weekly scalp DPC. This clonotype was counted between two and nine times. What it binds is unknown. TCRdb itself ran the RACE reads through MiXCR, one entry per CDR3 protein. The repertoire holds 300,000 to 400,000 distinct CDR3 sequences, around 7% seen once, with roughly 8% in the top ten. Sample: whole blood, taken in connection with sensitization to the hapten diphenylcyclopropenone (DPC). This receptor was obtained from a woman between 18 and 29 years old with alopecia areata. Some clones in this sample may be carry-over from other donors' samples. The rearrangement links TRBV5-1 to TRBJ2-3, with 7 bases that match TRBD2. The CDR3 loop reads CASKRDYLGDTQYF. CDR3 coding DNA: TGCGCCAGCAAAAGGGACTACCTCGGGGATACGCAGTATTTT.